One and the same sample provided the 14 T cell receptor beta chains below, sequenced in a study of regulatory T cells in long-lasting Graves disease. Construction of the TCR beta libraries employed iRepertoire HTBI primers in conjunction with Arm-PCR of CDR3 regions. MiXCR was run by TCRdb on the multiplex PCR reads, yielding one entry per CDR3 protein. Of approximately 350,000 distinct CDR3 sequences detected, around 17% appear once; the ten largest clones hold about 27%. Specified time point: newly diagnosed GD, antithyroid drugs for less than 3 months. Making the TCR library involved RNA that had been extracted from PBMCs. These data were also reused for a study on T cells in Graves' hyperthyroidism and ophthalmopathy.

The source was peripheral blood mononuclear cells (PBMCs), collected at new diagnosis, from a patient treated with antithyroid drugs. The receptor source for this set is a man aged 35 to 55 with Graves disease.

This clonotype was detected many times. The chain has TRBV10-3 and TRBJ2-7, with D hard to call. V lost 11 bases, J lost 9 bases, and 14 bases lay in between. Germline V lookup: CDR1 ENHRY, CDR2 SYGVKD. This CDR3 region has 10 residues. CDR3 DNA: TGTGCCCCTGGCAGGTGGGTGCAGTACTTC. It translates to CAPGRWVQYF.

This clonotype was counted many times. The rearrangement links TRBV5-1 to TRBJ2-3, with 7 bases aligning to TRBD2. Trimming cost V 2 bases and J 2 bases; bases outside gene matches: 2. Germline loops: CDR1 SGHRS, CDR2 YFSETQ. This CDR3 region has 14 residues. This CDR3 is CASSFGLDTDTQYF. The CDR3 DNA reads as TGCGCCAGCAGCTTCGGACTAGACACAGATACGCAGTATTTT.

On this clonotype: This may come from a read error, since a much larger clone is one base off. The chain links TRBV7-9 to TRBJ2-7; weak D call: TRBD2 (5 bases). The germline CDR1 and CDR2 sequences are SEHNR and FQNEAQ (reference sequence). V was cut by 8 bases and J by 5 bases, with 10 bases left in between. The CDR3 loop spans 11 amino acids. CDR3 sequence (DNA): TGTGCCAGCGGACTGAGCCACGAGCAGTACTTC. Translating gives CASGLSHEQYF.

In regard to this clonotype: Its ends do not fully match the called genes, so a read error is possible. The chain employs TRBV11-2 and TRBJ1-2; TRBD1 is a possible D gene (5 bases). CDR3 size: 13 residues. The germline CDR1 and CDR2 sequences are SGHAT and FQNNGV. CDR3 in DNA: TGTGCCAGCAGCTCAGGGACGGGATATGGCTTCACCTTC. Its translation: CASSSGTGYGFTF.

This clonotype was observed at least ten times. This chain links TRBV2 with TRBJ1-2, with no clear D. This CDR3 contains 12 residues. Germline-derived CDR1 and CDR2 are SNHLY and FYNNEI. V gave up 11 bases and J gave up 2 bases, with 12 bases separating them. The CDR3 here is CASHRINYGYTF. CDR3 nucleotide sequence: TGTGCCTCTCATCGCATAAACTATGGCTACACCTTC.

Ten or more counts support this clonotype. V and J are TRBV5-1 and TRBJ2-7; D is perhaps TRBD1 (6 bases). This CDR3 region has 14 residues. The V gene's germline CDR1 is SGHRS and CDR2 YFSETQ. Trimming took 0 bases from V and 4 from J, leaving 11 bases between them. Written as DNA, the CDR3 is TGCGCCAGCAGCTTGGCCCCAGGGGTGTACGAGCAGTACTTC. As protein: CASSLAPGVYEQYF.

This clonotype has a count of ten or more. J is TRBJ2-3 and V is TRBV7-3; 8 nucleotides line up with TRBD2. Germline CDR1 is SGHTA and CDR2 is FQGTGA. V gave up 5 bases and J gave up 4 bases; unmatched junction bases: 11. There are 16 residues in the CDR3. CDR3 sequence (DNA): TGTGCCAGCAGCCTCGGGCGAGCGGGGGTTGCAGATACGCAGTATTTT. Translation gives CASSLGRAGVADTQYF. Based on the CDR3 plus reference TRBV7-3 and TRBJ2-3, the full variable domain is GAGVSQTPSNKVTEKGKYVELRCDPISGHTALYWYRQSLGQGPEFLIYFQGTGAADDSGLPNDRFFAVRPEGSVSTLKIQRTERGDSAVYLCASSLGRAGVADTQYFGPGTRLTVL.

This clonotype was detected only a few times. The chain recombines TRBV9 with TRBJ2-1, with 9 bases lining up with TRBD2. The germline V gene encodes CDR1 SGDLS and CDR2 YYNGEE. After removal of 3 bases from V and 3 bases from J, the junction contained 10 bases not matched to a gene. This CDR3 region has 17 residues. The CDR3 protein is CASSEGEGRGGYNEQFF. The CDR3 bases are TGTGCCAGCAGCGAGGGTGAAGGGCGGGGGGGCTACAATGAGCAGTTCTTC.

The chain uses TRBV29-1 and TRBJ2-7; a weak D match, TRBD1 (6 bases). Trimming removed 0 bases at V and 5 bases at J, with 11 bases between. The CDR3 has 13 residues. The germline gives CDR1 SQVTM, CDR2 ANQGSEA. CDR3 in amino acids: CSVEESSGDEQYF. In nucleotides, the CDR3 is TGCAGCGTTGAAGAGAGCTCAGGGGACGAGCAGTACTTC.

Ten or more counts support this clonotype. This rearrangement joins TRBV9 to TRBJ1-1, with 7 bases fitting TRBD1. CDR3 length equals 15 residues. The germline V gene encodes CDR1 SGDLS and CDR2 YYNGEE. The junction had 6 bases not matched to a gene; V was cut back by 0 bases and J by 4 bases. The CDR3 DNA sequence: TGTGCCAGCAGCGTAGGGGGCAGGGGGTTCACTGAAGCTTTCTTT. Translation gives CASSVGGRGFTEAFF.

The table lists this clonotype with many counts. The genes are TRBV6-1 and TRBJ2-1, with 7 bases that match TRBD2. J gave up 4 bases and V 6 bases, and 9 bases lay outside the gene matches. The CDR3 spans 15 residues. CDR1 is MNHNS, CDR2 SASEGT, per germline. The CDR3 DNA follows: TGTGCCAGCAGCCGTTTCGCGGGGGATTACAATGAGCAGTTCTTC. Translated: CASSRFAGDYNEQFF.

The CDR3 region has the DNA TGTGCCAGCAGCCATTGGCCGCAAGATCAGCCCCAGCATTTT. This gives the protein CASSHWPQDQPQHF. The J gene is TRBJ1-5, the V gene TRBV3-1; D not certain. The germline V gene has CDR1 LGHDT and CDR2 YNNKEL (reference sequence). CDR3 length equals 14 residues. Trimming removed 3 bases from V and 5 bases from J, with 11 bases in between.

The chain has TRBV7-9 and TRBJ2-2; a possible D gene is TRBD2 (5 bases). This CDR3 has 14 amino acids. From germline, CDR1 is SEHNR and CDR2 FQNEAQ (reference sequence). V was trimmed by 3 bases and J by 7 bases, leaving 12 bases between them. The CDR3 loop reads CASSFSQAGGELFF. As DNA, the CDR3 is TGTGCCAGCAGCTTCTCGCAGGCGGGCGGGGAGCTGTTTTTT.

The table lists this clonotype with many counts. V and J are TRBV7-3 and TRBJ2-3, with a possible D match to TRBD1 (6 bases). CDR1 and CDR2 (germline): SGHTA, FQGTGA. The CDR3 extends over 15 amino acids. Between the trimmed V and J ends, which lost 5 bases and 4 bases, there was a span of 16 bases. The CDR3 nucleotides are TGTGCCAGCAGCACCTCCCCGGCAGGGGCAGATACGCAGTATTTT. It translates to CASSTSPAGADTQYF.